A selection of T cell receptor beta chains follows, all from one sample in a study of cytomegalovirus exposure and HLA in healthy donors. Assay: immunoSEQ multiplex PCR; the TCRdb copy retains only in-frame clones and omits some. This sample has 300,000 or so clones, with 84% found just once. Sample: PBMCs. These receptors were obtained from a woman between 40 and 50 years old in good health and CMV-seropositive. CDR3s include the opening cysteine and the closing phenylalanine or tryptophan. A D gene is named only where the DNA matches it firmly. A row's size may be missing; if present it is once, few, many or a size class.

V	J	size	D	DNA	CDR3
TRBV19	TRBJ1-1	many	-	TGTGCCAGTAGTATGGGAGGAACCAACACTGAAGCTTTCTTT	CASSMGGTNTEAFF
TRBV13	TRBJ2-5	few	TRBD2	TGTGCCAGCAGCTTAGGAGCGGGAGGGACCCAGTACTTC	CASSLGAGGTQYF
TRBV28	TRBJ2-7	-	-	TGTGCCAGCAGTTTGAGGCGAGCCTACGAGCAGTACTTC	CASSLRRAYEQYF
TRBV5-1	TRBJ2-6	-	-	TGCGCCAGCAGCTGGGGGGACTCTGGGGCCAACGTCCTGACTTTC	CASSWGDSGANVLTF
TRBV2	TRBJ1-1	-	-	TGTGCCAGCAGTGGGCAGGGTGTAACTGAAGCTTTCTTT	CASSGQGVTEAFF
TRBV7-8	TRBJ2-1	-	-	TGTGCCAGCAGCTTAGGGTATTTGAGCTCCTACAATGAGCAGTTCTTC	CASSLGYLSSYNEQFF
TRBV7-2	TRBJ2-5	-	TRBD1	TGTGCCAGCAGCCCGGACAGGGCGGAGACCCAGTACTTC	CASSPDRAETQYF
TRBV19	TRBJ1-2	-	TRBD1	TGTGCCAGTAGTACGGGGACAGGGGGTATGGGTAGCTATGGCTACACCTTC	CASSTGTGGMGSYGYTF
TRBV29-1	TRBJ2-1	-	-	TGCAGCGTTGAACAGCAGGCGACCCCTGAGCAGTTCTTC	CSVEQQATPEQFF
TRBV27	TRBJ2-1	few	-	TGTGCCAGCAGGGAGGGCTCGAGGCCTGGTTACAATGAGCAGTTCTTC	CASREGSRPGYNEQFF
TRBV7-8	TRBJ2-2	-	TRBD1	TGTGCCAGCAGCCCAAACAAGGGACAGGGAGTTCGAACCGGGGAGCTGTTTTTT	CASSPNKGQGVRTGELFF
TRBV28	TRBJ1-1	-	-	TGTGCCAGCAGTTCGGGATCGACAGGACTGAACACTGAAGCTTTCTTT	CASSSGSTGLNTEAFF
TRBV11-2	TRBJ2-7	-	-	TGTGCCAGCAGCTTAGTTAGCGGACTCTCCTACGAGCAGTACTTC	CASSLVSGLSYEQYF
TRBV9	TRBJ2-3	-	-	TGTGCCAGCAGCGTAGGAGGCTTTTTCACAGATACGCAGTATTTT	CASSVGGFFTDTQYF
TRBV6-1	TRBJ1-6	once	TRBD1	TGTGCCAGCAGTGAACAGGGGGCGGGGTCACCCCTCCACTTT	CASSEQGAGSPLHF
TRBV5-1	TRBJ2-5	-	TRBD2	TGCGCCAGCAGCTCTGGACTAGTGGAGACCCAGTACTTC	CASSSGLVETQYF
TRBV7-3	TRBJ2-7	-	TRBD2	TGTGCCAGCAGCTTAAGGGCGGGAGAAGCCTACGAGCAGTACTTC	CASSLRAGEAYEQYF
TRBV11-1	TRBJ2-7	-	TRBD1	TGTGCCAGCAGCTTAGGAGGACAGGGGGCACGAGAGCAGTACTTC	CASSLGGQGAREQYF
TRBV6-5	TRBJ1-6	-	TRBD1	TGTGCCAGCAGTTCGAACAGGGGACTCAGACCCCTCCACTTT	CASSSNRGLRPLHF
TRBV27	TRBJ2-7	-	TRBD2	TGTGCCAGCAGTTTAAAGACTAGCGGGAGAGTCTACGAGCAGTACTTC	CASSLKTSGRVYEQYF
TRBV20-1	TRBJ1-2	-	-	TGCAGTGCTAGGGCCCGGGATGGCTACACCTTC	CSARARDGYTF
TRBV11-3	TRBJ2-2	-	TRBD2	TGTGCCAGCAGTCACGGGGGGGGCACCGGGGAGCTGTTTTTT	CASSHGGGTGELFF
TRBV6-1	TRBJ1-6	-	-	TGTGCCAGCACGAACCCGGAGGGAAGGACTTCACCCCTCCACTTT	CASTNPEGRTSPLHF
TRBV27	TRBJ1-2	-	-	TGTGCCAGCCGCACCTCAGGGTACTATGGCTACACCTTC	CASRTSGYYGYTF
TRBV5-6	TRBJ1-1	many	-	TGTGCCAGCAGCTTGGAACGGTTGAACACTGAAGCTTTCTTT	CASSLERLNTEAFF
TRBV6-5	TRBJ1-2	-	-	TGTGCCAGCGTGTCAATCGACCGGGGGTTGGATGGCTACACCTTC	CASVSIDRGLDGYTF
TRBV29-1	TRBJ1-2	-	-	TGCAGCGTTGTTCGGGAGGTGGGCGGCTACACCTTC	CSVVREVGGYTF
TRBV11-3	TRBJ1-2	-	TRBD1	TGTGCCAGCAGCGTGGGTACAGGGGATAACTATGGCTACACCTTC	CASSVGTGDNYGYTF
TRBV2	TRBJ2-1	-	-	TGTGCCAGCAGTGAAGTATCAGGGGTGGTTTCCAATGAGCAGTTCTTC	CASSEVSGVVSNEQFF
TRBV7-2	TRBJ1-6	-	-	TGTGCCAGCAGCCAACCGGGGAGCTCCTATAATTCACCCCTCCACTTT	CASSQPGSSYNSPLHF
TRBV5-4	TRBJ1-1	once	-	TGTGCCAGCAGCCCGACACAGAACACTGAAGCTTTCTTT	CASSPTQNTEAFF
TRBV18	TRBJ1-2	few	TRBD1	TGTGCCAGCTCACCACCGGGACAGGGGGCTCGGTATGGCTACACCTTC	CASSPPGQGARYGYTF
TRBV21-1	TRBJ1-1	-	-	TGTGCCAGCAGCAAAGCGAAGGACAGCCCCACTGAAGCTTTCTTT	CASSKAKDSPTEAFF
TRBV7-9	TRBJ1-1	-	-	TGTGCCAGCAGCTTAGGTCAGGGGCTCTTCTCTGAAGCTTTCTTT	CASSLGQGLFSEAFF
TRBV4-2	TRBJ1-1	-	-	TGTGCCAGCAGCCAAGACCTAGGAAACACTGAAGCTTTCTTT	CASSQDLGNTEAFF
TRBV4-3	TRBJ1-4	-	TRBD1	TGCGCCAGCAGCCAAAACAGGGGTCCTAATGAAAAACTGTTTTTT	CASSQNRGPNEKLFF
TRBV25-1	TRBJ2-7	-	-	TGTGCCAGCAGTGACAGGGGTTATGTATACGAGCAGTACTTC	CASSDRGYVYEQYF
TRBV5-4	TRBJ1-1	once	-	TGTGCCAGCAGCCCACGTAACTCGGGGGAAGGTTTCTTT	CASSPRNSGEGFF
TRBV30	TRBJ2-6	-	TRBD1	TGTGCCTGGGGACAGGGGGCTGGGGCCAACGGCCTGACTTTC	CAWGQGAGANGLTF
TRBV13	TRBJ2-1	-	TRBD2	TGTGCCAGCAGCTTAGGACTAGCGGACGAGGGGCAGTTCTTC	CASSLGLADEGQFF
TRBV6-5	TRBJ1-1	-	-	TGTGCCAGCATCGGGGCTGGAGGGACTGAAGCTTTCTTT	CASIGAGGTEAFF
TRBV29-1	TRBJ2-2	-	-	TGCAGCGCTTCCCTAGGCAGGGGCACCGGGGAGCTGTTTTTT	CSASLGRGTGELFF
TRBV28	TRBJ2-7	-	-	TGTGCCAGCAGTCCCGCCGGGACACCCAGCTCCTACGAGCAGTACTTC	CASSPAGTPSSYEQYF
TRBV30	TRBJ1-3	once	-	TGTGCCTGGAGTGTACCGACAGCCGCTGGAAACACCATATATTTT	CAWSVPTAAGNTIYF
TRBV28	TRBJ1-1	-	-	TGTGCCAGCAGTCCACGGTCGGGGGTGCCTGAAGCTTTCTTT	CASSPRSGVPEAFF
TRBV7-9	TRBJ2-1	once	-	TGTGCCAGCAGCTTAGGGGACTATGAGCAGTTCTTC	CASSLGDYEQFF
TRBV27	TRBJ1-6	few	TRBD1	TGTGCCAGCAGTCTTGTTCAGGGGGCCGGATCACCCCTCCACTTT	CASSLVQGAGSPLHF
TRBV18	TRBJ1-2	-	TRBD1	TGTGCCAGCTCACCTGATACAGGGGCAGCCTATGGCTACACCTTC	CASSPDTGAAYGYTF
TRBV2	TRBJ2-7	-	-	TGTGCCAGCAACCCCAAGACGGGATCTGTGGGCTACGAGCAGTACTTC	CASNPKTGSVGYEQYF
TRBV20-1	TRBJ2-7	-	-	TGCAGTGCTAGGGGCCACGAGCAGTACTTC	CSARGHEQYF